The entry that follows covers one T cell receptor (beta chain) sequence. The target antigen is unknown. The donors, aged about 6 to 100, were healthy Caucasians from Russia. A second PCR of about 6 to 11 cycles used a sample-barcoded 5' primer and a J-beta primer mix. Tags on each cDNA molecule came from a template-switch adaptor with 12 random nucleotides. TCRdb recomputed calls from the 5' RACE reads with MiXCR, one row per CDR3 protein. The sample comprises 1.6 million or so distinct CDR3 sequences, around 35% of which are singletons, and around 11% rests with the top ten. This record belongs to a study of blood T cells in healthy people across ages. Study results and caveats: Possibly, changes in expanded clonotypes were confounded because donor CMV status was unknown. Higher diversity and more naive CD4+ cells were features of long-lived donors, compared to aged donors.

This TCR was sampled from a woman aged 30 to 39 in good health. Specimen: blood.

The CDR3 here is CASSQQGPSYEQYF. As DNA, the CDR3 is TGTGCCAGCAGCCAACAGGGGCCCTCCTACGAGCAGTACTTC. The chain carries TRBV5-5 and TRBJ2-5; the match to TRBD1 covers 7 bases. The J call may be in error: the DNA end matches TRBJ2-7 better. Germline loops: CDR1 SGHKS, CDR2 YYEKEE (reference sequence). The CDR3 runs 14 residues.